This TCR beta chain appears in the sequencing data of a study of response to subunit inactivated influenza vaccine. Overall study results and limits: With each seasonal influenza vaccination, the authors suggested, few new T cells are recruited.

After removal of 3 bases from V and 6 bases from J, the junction contained 11 bases not matched to a gene. This CDR3 has 14 residues. Germline CDR1 and CDR2: DFQATT and SNEGSKA (reference sequence). This clonotype was observed a few times. Antigen: not known. TCRdb redid the calling of the RT-PCR reads with MiXCR, one entry per CDR3 protein. The data show about 520,000 distinct CDR3 sequences, less than 30% seen once. The clonotype comes from a man between 45 and 60 years old who received an inactivated influenza vaccine. The chain uses TRBV20-1 and TRBJ2-7, with 7 bases aligning to TRBD1. Sequencing used CD4+ T cells sorted from PBMCs, obtained 4 to 6 days after vaccination. The DNA of the CDR3 is TGCAGTGCTAGGACAGGGAACCCTCGCCTCGAGCAGTACTTC. The encoded protein is CSARTGNPRLEQYF.